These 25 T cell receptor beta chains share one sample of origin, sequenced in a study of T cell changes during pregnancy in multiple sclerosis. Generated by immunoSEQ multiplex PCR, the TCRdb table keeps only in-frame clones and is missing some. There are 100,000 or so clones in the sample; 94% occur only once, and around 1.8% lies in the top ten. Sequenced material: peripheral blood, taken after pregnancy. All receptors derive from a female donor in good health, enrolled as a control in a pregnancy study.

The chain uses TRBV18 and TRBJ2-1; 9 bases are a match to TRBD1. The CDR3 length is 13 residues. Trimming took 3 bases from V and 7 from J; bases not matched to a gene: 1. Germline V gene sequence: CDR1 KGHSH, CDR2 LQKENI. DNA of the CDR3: TGTGCCAGCTCACCGACAGGGGGAAATGAGCAGTTCTTC. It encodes CASSPTGGNEQFF.

The DNA for the CDR3 is TGTGCCAGCTCACCATACACGGGACAGGTATCTGGAAACACCATATATTTT. It encodes CASSPYTGQVSGNTIYF. The rearrangement joins TRBV18 to TRBJ1-3, with 8 bases fitting TRBD1. This CDR3 region has 17 residues. The V gene's germline CDR1 is KGHSH and CDR2 LQKENI. Trimming at V came to 2 bases and at J to 1 base, leaving 7 bases not matched to a gene.

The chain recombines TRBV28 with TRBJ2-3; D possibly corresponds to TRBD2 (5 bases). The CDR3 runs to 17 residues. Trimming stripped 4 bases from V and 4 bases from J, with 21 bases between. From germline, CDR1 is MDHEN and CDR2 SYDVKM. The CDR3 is CASSYPAPGSPADTQYF. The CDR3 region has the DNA TGTGCCAGCAGTTATCCAGCCCCTGGGAGTCCAGCAGATACGCAGTATTTT.

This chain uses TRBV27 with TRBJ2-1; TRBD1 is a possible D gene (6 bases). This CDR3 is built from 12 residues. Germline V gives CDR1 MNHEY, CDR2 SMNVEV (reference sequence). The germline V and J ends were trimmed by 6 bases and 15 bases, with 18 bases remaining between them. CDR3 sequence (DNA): TGTGCCAGCAGAGCTCCGGGACATCCAATGTTCTTC. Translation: CASRAPGHPMFF.

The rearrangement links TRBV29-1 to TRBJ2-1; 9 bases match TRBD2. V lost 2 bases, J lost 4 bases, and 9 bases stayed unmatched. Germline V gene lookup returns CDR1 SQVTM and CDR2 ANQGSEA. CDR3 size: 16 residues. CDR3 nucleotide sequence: TGCAGCGTTGAAAGTTCTAGCGGGGACCGGTACAATGAGCAGTTCTTC. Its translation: CSVESSSGDRYNEQFF.

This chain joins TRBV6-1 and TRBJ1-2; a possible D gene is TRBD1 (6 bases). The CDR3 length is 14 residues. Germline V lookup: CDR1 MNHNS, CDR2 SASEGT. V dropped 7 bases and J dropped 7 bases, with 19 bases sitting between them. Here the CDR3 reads CASNVQGGSSGYTF. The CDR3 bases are TGTGCCAGCAACGTACAGGGAGGGTCTTCTGGCTACACCTTC.

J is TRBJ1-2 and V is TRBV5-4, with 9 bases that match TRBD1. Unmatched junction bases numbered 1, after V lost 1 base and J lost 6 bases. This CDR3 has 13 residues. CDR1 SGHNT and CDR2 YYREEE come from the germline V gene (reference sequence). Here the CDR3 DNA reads TGTGCCAGCAGCTTGACAGGGGGCGATGGCTACACCTTC. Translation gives CASSLTGGDGYTF. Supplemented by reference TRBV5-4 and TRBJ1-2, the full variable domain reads ETGVTQSPTHLIKTRGQQVTLRCSSQSGHNTVSWYQQALGQGPQFIFQYYREEENGRGNFPPRFSGLQFPNYSSELNVNALELDDSALYLCASSLTGGDGYTFGSGTRLTVV.

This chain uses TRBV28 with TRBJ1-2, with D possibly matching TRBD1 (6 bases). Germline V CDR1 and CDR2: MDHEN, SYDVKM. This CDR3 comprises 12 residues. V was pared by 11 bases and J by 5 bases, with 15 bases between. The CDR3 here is CAGGGHWYGYTF. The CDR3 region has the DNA TGTGCCGGGGGGGGACACTGGTATGGCTACACCTTC.

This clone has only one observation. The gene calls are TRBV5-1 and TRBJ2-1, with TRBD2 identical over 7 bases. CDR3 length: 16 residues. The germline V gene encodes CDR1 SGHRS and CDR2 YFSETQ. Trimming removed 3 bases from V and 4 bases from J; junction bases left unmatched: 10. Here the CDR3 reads CASSWSAGAAYNEQFF. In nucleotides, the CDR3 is TGCGCCAGCAGCTGGTCGGCGGGAGCGGCGTACAATGAGCAGTTCTTC.

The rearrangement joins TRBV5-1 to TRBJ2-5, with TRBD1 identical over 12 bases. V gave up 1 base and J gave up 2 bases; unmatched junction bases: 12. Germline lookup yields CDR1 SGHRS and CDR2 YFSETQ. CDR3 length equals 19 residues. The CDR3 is CASSLPRKGQGATQETQYF. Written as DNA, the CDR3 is TGCGCCAGCAGCTTGCCCCGAAAGGGACAGGGGGCGACTCAAGAGACCCAGTACTTC.

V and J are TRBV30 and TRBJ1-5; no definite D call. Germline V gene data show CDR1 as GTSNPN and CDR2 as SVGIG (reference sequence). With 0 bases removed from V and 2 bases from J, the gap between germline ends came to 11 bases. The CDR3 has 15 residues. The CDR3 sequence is CAWSVRPGGNQPQHF. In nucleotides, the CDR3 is TGTGCCTGGAGTGTACGTCCCGGGGGCAATCAGCCCCAGCATTTT. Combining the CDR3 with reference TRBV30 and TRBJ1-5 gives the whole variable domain SQTIHQWPATLVQPVGSPLSLECTVEGTSNPNLYWYRQAAGRGLQLLFYSVGIGQISSEVPQNLSASRPQDRQFILSSKKLLLSDSGFYLCAWSVRPGGNQPQHFGDGTRLSIL.

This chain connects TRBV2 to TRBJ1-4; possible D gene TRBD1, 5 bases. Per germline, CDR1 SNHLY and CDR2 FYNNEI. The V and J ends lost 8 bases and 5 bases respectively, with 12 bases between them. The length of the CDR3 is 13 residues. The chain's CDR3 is CASSLRENEKLFF. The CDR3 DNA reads TGTGCCAGCTCACTCAGGGAAAATGAAAAACTGTTTTTT.

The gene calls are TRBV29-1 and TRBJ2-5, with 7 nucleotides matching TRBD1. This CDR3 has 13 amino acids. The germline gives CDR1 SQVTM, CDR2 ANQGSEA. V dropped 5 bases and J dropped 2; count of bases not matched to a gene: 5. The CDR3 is CSVKGAPQETQYF. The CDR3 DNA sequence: TGCAGCGTTAAGGGGGCCCCACAAGAGACCCAGTACTTC.

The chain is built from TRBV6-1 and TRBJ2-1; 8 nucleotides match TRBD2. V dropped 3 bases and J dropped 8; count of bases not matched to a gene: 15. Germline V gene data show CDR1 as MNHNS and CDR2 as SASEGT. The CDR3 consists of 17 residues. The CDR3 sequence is CASSDVGGAGVIDEQFF. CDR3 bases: TGTGCCAGCAGTGATGTCGGGGGAGCGGGAGTTATAGATGAGCAGTTCTTC.

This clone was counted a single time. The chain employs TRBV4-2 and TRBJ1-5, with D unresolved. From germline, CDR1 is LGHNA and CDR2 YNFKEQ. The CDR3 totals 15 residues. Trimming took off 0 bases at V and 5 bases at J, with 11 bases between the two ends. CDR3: CASSQDLLEYQPQHF. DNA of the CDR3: TGTGCCAGCAGCCAAGATCTTCTGGAGTATCAGCCCCAGCATTTT.

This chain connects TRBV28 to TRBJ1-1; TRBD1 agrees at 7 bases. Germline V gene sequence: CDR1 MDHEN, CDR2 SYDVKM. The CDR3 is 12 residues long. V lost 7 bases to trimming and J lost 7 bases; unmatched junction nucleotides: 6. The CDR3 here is CASTLGTVEAFF. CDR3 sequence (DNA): TGTGCCAGCACGCTCGGGACAGTTGAAGCTTTCTTT.

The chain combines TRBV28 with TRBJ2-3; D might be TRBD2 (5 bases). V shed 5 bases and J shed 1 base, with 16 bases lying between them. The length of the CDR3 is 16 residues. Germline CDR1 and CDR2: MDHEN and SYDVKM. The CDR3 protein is CASSPRLLERTDTQYF. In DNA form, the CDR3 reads TGTGCCAGCAGTCCCCGACTACTTGAGCGCACAGATACGCAGTATTTT.

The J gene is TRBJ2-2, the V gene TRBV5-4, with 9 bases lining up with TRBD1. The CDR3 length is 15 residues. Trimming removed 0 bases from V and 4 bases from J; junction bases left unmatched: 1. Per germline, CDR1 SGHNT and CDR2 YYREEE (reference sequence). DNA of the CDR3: TGTGCCAGCAGCTTGGGGACAGGGGCCACCGGGGAGCTGTTTTTT. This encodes CASSLGTGATGELFF.

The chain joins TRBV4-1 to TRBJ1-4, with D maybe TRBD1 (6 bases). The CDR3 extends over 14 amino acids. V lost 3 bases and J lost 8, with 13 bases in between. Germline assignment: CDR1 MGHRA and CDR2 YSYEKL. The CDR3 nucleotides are TGCGCCAGCAGCCATGTCAGGGGCGACGAAAAACTGTTTTTT. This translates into CASSHVRGDEKLFF.

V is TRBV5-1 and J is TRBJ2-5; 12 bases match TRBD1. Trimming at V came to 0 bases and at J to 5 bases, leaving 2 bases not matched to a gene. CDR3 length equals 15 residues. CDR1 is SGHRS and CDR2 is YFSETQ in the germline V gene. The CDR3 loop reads CASSLGDRGPETQYF. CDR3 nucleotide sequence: TGCGCCAGCAGCTTGGGGGACAGGGGGCCGGAGACCCAGTACTTC.

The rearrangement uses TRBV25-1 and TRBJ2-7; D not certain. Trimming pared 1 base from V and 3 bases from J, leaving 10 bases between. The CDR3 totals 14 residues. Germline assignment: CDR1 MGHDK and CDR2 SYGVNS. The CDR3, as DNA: TGTGCCAGCAGTGAATCCCGGAGAGGCTACGAGCAGTACTTC. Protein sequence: CASSESRRGYEQYF.

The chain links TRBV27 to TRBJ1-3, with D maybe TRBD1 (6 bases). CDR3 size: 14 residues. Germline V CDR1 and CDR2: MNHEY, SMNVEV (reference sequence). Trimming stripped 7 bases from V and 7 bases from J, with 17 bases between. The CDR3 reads CASTRDTLRNTIYF. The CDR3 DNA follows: TGTGCCAGCACCCGGGACACCCTCCGGAACACCATATATTTT.

The CDR3 is CASSSQRAGESYNEQFF. Here the CDR3 DNA reads TGTGCCAGCAGTTCCCAGCGAGCGGGAGAGAGCTACAATGAGCAGTTCTTC. The J gene is TRBJ2-1, the V gene TRBV28; TRBD2 matches 8 bases. The CDR3 totals 17 residues. From germline, CDR1 is MDHEN and CDR2 SYDVKM. With V trimmed by 4 bases and J by 3 bases, 11 bases remained unmatched. Looking up the rest from reference TRBV28 and TRBJ2-1 gives the full variable domain: DVKVTQSSRYLVKRTGEKVFLECVQDMDHENMFWYRQDPGLGLRLIYFSYDVKMKEKGDIPEGYSVSREKKERFSLILESASTNQTSMYLCASSSQRAGESYNEQFFGPGTRLTVL.

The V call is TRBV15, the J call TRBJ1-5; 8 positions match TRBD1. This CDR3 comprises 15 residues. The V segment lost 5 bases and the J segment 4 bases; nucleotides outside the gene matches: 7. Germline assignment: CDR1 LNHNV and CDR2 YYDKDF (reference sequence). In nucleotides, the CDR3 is TGTGCCACCAGCTTACGACAGGGGAGTAATCAGCCCCAGCATTTT. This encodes CATSLRQGSNQPQHF.

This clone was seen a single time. Written as DNA, the CDR3 is TGTGCCACCAGCAGTCGGGGATGGGGGCTGTTTTTT. Its protein product is CATSSRGWGLFF. The rearrangement uses TRBV15 and TRBJ2-2; perhaps TRBD2 as D (5 bases). The V gene's germline CDR1 is LNHNV and CDR2 YYDKDF (reference sequence). V was clipped by 3 bases and J by 13 bases, with 12 bases between them. CDR3 length: 12 residues. The full variable domain, with the rest looked up from reference TRBV15 and TRBJ2-2, is DAMVIQNPRYQVTQFGKPVTLSCSQTLNHNVMYWYQQKSSQAPKLLFHYYDKDFNNEADTPDNFQSRRPNTSFCFLDIRSPGLGDTAMYLCATSSRGWGLFFGEGSRLTVL.